This T cell receptor beta chain was identified in a study of blood T cell repertoires in COVID-19. Across the study: Sites in the United States, Italy and Spain provided acute and convalescent COVID-19 samples.

The germline CDR1 and CDR2 sequences are MNHEY and SVGAGI. The CDR3 consists of 14 residues. V lost 4 bases, J lost 6 bases, and 14 bases lay in between. As originally analysed: The authors estimated nucleated cell counts from reference gene primer amplification. Profiling relied on immunoSEQ multiplex PCR, and the TCRdb table lists in-frame clones only, not all of them. The DNA was the basis for D and trimming; V, J and clone size are from that table. This sample has 150,000 or so clones, with about 90% found just once. Material for sequencing was peripheral blood. The source of this sequence is a man in his fifties or sixties with acute or convalescent COVID-19. The J gene is TRBJ2-3, the V gene TRBV6-5, with D possibly TRBD2 on 5 matching bases. CDR3 sequence (DNA): TGTGCCAGCAGTTTTACTCGGGGTGGGGATACGCAGTATTTT. Its translation: CASSFTRGGDTQYF.